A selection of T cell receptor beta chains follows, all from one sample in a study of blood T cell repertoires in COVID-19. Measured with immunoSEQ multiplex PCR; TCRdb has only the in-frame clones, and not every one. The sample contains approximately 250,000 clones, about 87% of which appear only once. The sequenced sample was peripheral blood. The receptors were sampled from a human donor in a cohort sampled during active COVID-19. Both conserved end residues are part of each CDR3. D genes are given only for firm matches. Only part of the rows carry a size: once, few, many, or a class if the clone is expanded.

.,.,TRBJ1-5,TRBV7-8,TGTGCCAGCAGCTTAGTCCCGAATCAGCCCCAGCATTTT,CASSLVPNQPQHF
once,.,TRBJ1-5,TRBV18,TGTGCCAGCTCACTACGTGTGACAACATATAGCAATCAGCCCCAGCATTTT,CASSLRVTTYSNQPQHF
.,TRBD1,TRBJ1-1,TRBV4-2,TGTGCCAGCAGCCACAGGACAGGGGAGTCTGCTGAAGCTTTCTTT,CASSHRTGESAEAFF
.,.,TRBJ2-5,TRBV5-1,TGCGCCAGCAGCTTGGCCTCGGCCCGGGGGGAGACCCAGTACTTC,CASSLASARGETQYF
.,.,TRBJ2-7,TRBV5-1,TGCGCCAGCAACTCTCACGGTTCCTACGAGCAGTACTTC,CASNSHGSYEQYF
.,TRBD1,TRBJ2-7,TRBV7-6,TGTGCCAGCAGCTCGATGACAGGGCCTTCCTACGAGCAGTACTTC,CASSSMTGPSYEQYF
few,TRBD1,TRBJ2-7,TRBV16,TGTGCCAGCAGCCAATCTGACAGGGGGTACGAGCAGTACTTC,CASSQSDRGYEQYF
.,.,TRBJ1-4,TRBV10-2,TGCGCCAGCAGGGACCCGGGAGTGCCTCAAAAACTGTTTTTT,CASRDPGVPQKLFF
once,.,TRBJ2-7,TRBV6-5,TGTGCCAGCAGGACCTCGCGGCCGAGCTCCTACGAGCAGTACTTC,CASRTSRPSSYEQYF
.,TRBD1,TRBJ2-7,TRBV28,TGTGCCAGCCGGCTGACCCCCCGGACAGGGTTATACGAGCAGTACTTC,CASRLTPRTGLYEQYF
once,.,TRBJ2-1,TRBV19,TGTGCCAGCCGGAGGGTGGACAATGAGCAGTTCTTC,CASRRVDNEQFF
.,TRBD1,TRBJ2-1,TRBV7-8,TGTGCCAGCAGCCTCTACAGGGGCCTCTACAATGAGCAGTTCTTC,CASSLYRGLYNEQFF
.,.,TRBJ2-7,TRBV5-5,TGTGCCAGCAGCTTGGTGTCAGGGAACGAGCAGTACTTC,CASSLVSGNEQYF
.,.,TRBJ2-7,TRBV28,TGTGCCAGCAGAGACTCCATCACCTACGAGCAGTACTTC,CASRDSITYEQYF
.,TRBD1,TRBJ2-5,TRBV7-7,TGTGCTAGCAGCTCCCAGGGGGTAGTCGGTGAGACCCAGTACTTC,CASSSQGVVGETQYF